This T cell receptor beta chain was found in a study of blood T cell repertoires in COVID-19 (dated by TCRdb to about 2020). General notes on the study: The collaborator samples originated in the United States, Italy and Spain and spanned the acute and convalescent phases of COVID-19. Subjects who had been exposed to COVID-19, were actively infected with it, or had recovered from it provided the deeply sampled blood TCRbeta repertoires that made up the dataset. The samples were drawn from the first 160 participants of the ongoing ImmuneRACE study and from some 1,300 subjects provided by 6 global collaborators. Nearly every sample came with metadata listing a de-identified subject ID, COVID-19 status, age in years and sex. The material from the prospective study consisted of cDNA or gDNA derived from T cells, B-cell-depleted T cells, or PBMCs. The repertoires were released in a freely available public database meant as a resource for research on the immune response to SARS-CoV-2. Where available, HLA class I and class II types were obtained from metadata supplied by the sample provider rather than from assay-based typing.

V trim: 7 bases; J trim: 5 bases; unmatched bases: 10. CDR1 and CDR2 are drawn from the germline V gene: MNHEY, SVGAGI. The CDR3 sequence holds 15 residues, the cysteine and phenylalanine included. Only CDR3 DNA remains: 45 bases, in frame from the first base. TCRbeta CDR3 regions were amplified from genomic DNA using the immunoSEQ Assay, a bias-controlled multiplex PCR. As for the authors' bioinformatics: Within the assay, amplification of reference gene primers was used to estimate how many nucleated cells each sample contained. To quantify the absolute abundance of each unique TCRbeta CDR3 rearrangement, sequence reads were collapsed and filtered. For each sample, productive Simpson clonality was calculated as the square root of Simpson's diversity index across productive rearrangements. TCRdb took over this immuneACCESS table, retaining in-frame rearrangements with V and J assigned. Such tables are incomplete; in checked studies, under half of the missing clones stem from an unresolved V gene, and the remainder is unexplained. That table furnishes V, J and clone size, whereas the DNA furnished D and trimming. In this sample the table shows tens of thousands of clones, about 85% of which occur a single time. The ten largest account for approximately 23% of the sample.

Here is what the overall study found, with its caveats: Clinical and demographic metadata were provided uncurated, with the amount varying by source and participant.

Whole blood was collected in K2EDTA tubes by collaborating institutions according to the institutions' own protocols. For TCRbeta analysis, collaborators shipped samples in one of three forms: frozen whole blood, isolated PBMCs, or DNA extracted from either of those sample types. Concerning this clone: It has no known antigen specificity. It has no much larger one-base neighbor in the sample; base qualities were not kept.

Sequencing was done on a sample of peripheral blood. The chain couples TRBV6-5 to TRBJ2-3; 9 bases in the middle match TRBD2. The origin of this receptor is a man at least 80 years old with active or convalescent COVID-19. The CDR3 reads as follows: CASIFSGGVRDTQYF. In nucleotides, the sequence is TGTGCCAGCATTTTTAGCGGGGGAGTACGAGATACGCAGTATTTT.